This T cell receptor beta chain was recorded in a study of T-cell reconstitution after alpha-beta-depleted transplantation in children. TCRbeta library construction was performed incorporating unique molecular identifiers. MiXCR was run by TCRdb on the PCR reads, yielding one entry per CDR3 protein. The top ten clones hold 10% of a sample with a few hundred thousand distinct CDR3 sequences, about a tenth of them seen once. The CDR3 is 16 residues long. CDR1 is DFQATT and CDR2 is SNEGSKA in the germline V gene (reference sequence). After removal of 5 bases from V and 2 bases from J, the junction contained 9 bases not matched to a gene.

Sequences were derived from PBMCs from the stem cell graft donor, sampled from the stem cell graft. The rearrangement uses TRBV20-1 and TRBJ2-3; 11 nucleotides line up with TRBD2. The TCR originated in a human donor who donated a stem cell graft to a child with SCID. The CDR3 nucleotides are TGCAGTGCTGTTCCTACGGGACTAGCGGTCACAGATACGCAGTATTTT. It yields the protein CSAVPTGLAVTDTQYF.